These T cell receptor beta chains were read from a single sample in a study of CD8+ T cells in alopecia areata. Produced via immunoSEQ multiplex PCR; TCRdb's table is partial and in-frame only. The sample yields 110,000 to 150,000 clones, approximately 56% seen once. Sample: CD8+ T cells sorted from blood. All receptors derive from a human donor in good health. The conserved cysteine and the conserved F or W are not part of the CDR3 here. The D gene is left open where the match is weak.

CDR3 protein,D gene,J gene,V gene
ASSLAGPGVGKTQY,-,TRBJ2-5,TRBV5-1
ATRAHEQY,-,TRBJ2-7,TRBV28
ASSLTGNEQY,-,TRBJ2-7,TRBV5-6
SVGTAYSYEQY,TRBD1,TRBJ2-7,TRBV29-1
ASSVSGINTGELF,TRBD2,TRBJ2-2,TRBV9
ATSRDLLAGSTGELF,TRBD2,TRBJ2-2,TRBV15
ASSSSYREGKTQY,-,TRBJ2-5,TRBV5-8
ASSLPYEQY,-,TRBJ2-7,TRBV5-1
ASSPDRGHEQY,TRBD1,TRBJ2-7,TRBV5-4
ASSQQGQGFYGYT,TRBD1,TRBJ1-2,TRBV4-1
ASTVTGNTGELF,-,TRBJ2-2,TRBV28
ASSVGTSGFNEQF,TRBD2,TRBJ2-1,TRBV19
AWRMNTEAF,-,TRBJ1-1,TRBV30
ASSLAYNEQF,-,TRBJ2-1,TRBV7-9
SVYLEGELF,-,TRBJ2-2,TRBV29-1
ASSSTSYEQY,-,TRBJ2-7,TRBV5-6
ASSGTDVGQLGNEQF,-,TRBJ2-1,TRBV9
ASSLARDKGHEQY,-,TRBJ2-7,TRBV7-9
SVVAGGTTGDQY,TRBD2,TRBJ2-5,TRBV29-1
ATSSGDRVTDTQY,TRBD1,TRBJ2-3,TRBV15
SVIQGSNYGYT,-,TRBJ1-2,TRBV29-1
ASNPGQGPEAF,TRBD1,TRBJ1-1,TRBV9
ASSPPGDFEAF,-,TRBJ1-1,TRBV27
ASSGDRKETQY,-,TRBJ2-5,TRBV9
ASSYREAQF,-,TRBJ2-1,TRBV6-5
SVEDGGTYEQY,-,TRBJ2-7,TRBV29-1
ASSSMRGTEAF,-,TRBJ1-1,TRBV7-6
ASSLGGAPTRKAQPQH,-,TRBJ1-5,TRBV5-6
AWSPPQGEKTVNTEAF,TRBD1,TRBJ1-1,TRBV30
ASSSPHQTEGTDTQY,-,TRBJ2-3,TRBV5-1
ASSQDRVSQPQH,-,TRBJ1-5,TRBV4-1
ASSAFNSPDSNYGYT,-,TRBJ1-2,TRBV9
STRGQGSSYEQY,-,TRBJ2-7,TRBV29-1
ASSARGRRETQY,-,TRBJ2-5,TRBV6-1
ASSLAGTDTQY,-,TRBJ2-3,TRBV11-2
ASSLGAGGPHEQF,TRBD2,TRBJ2-1,TRBV19
SIRGTSGSSYSYEQY,TRBD2,TRBJ2-7,TRBV29-1
ASSVASTDTQY,-,TRBJ2-3,TRBV9
ASGGNNEQF,-,TRBJ2-1,TRBV10-2
ASSLEWISTDTQY,-,TRBJ2-3,TRBV5-1
AWSKTGNTGELF,-,TRBJ2-2,TRBV30
ASSTRLPRELF,-,TRBJ2-2,TRBV13
SLWTEDYGYT,-,TRBJ1-2,TRBV29-1
ASSAALGAGETQY,-,TRBJ2-5,TRBV7-9
ASSAYLAGETQY,TRBD2,TRBJ2-5,TRBV6-6